The source of this T cell receptor (beta chain) is a study of blood T cell repertoires in COVID-19. Only in-frame clones appear in the TCRdb table, and some are missing; sequencing was by immunoSEQ multiplex PCR. The table has approximately 320,000 clones, around 92% seen once. Trimming cost V 2 bases and J 2 bases, with 11 bases left between them. CDR1 is SGHDT and CDR2 is YYEEEE in the germline V gene. CDR3 length: 16 amino acids. This clone has more than one count but fewer than ten. The receptor was derived from a woman aged 25 to 39 with COVID-19, enrolled during active disease. The V and J genes are TRBV5-6 and TRBJ1-6; maybe TRBD1 (5 bases). Sequencing input: peripheral blood. The DNA of the CDR3 is TGTGCCAGCAGCTTTGCAGGGAATCCCTATAATTCACCCCTCCACTTT. Translating gives CASSFAGNPYNSPLHF.